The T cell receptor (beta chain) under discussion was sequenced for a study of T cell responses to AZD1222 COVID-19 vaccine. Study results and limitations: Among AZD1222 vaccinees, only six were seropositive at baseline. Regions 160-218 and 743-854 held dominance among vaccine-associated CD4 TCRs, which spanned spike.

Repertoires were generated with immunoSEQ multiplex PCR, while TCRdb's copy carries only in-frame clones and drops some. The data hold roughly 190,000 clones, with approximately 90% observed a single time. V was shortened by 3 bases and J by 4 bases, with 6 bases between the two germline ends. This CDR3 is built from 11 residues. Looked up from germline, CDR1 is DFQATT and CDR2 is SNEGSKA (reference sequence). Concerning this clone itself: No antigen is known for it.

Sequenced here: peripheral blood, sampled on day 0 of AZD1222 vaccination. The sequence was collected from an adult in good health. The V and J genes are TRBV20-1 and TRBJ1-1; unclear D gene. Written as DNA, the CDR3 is TGCAGTGCTAGCTGGGGCACTGAAGCTTTCTTT. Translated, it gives CSASWGTEAFF.